This T cell receptor beta chain emerged from a study of technical replicates of blood from a few donors. CDR1 SQVTM and CDR2 ANQGSEA come from the germline V gene. The junction had 8 bases not matched to a gene; V was cut back by 3 bases and J by 8 bases. The CDR3 covers 14 residues. The method was immunoSEQ multiplex PCR; TCRdb's version includes in-frame clones alone and lacks a portion of them. The sample has tens of thousands of clones; 90% to 95% are singletons. This sequence joins TRBV29-1 and TRBJ1-2, with 11 bases lining up with TRBD1. The sample comprised T cells isolated from PBMCs. The clonotype comes from a human donor in good health. CDR3 nucleotides: TGCAGCGTTGACCCCGTCGGGACAGGGGGAGGCTACACCTTC. This translates into CSVDPVGTGGGYTF. Looking up the rest from reference TRBV29-1 and TRBJ1-2 gives the full variable domain: SAVISQKPSRDICQRGTSLTIQCQVDSQVTMMFWYRQQPGQSLTLIATANQGSEATYESGFVIDKFPISRPNLTFSTLTVSNMSPEDSSIYLCSVDPVGTGGGYTFGSGTRLTVV.